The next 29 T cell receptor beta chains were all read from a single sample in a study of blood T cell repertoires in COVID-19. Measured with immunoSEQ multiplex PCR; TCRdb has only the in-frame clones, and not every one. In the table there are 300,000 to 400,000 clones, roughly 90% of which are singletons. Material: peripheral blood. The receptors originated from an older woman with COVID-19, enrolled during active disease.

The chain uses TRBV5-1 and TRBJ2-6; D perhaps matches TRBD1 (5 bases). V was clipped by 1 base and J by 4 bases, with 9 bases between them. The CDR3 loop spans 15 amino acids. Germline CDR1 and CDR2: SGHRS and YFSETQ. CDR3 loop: CASSLTGAGANVLTF. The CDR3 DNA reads TGCGCCAGCAGCTTGACTGGGGCCGGGGCCAACGTCCTGACTTTC.

The CDR3 reads CASSVEGTSGGYNEQFF. For the CDR3, the DNA is TGTGCCAGCAGCGTAGAGGGGACTAGCGGGGGGTACAATGAGCAGTTCTTC. This chain joins TRBV9 and TRBJ2-1, with TRBD2 identical over 15 bases. With V trimmed by 0 bases and J by 4 bases, 2 bases remained unmatched. Germline V gene sequence: CDR1 SGDLS, CDR2 YYNGEE. The CDR3 consists of 17 residues.

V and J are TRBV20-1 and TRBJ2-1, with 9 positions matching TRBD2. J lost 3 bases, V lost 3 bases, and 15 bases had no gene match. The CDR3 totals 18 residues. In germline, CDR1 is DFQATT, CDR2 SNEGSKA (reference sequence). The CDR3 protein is CSASPRGGGARFYNEQFF. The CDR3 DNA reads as TGCAGTGCTAGTCCGCGGGGCGGGGGGGCTCGTTTCTACAATGAGCAGTTCTTC.

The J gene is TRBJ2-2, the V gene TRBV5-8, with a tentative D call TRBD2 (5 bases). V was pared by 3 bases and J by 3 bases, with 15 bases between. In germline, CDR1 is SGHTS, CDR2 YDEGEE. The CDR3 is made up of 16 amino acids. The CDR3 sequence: CASSSRPGLDTGELFF. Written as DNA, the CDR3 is TGTGCCAGCAGCTCCCGGCCGGGATTGGACACCGGGGAGCTGTTTTTT.

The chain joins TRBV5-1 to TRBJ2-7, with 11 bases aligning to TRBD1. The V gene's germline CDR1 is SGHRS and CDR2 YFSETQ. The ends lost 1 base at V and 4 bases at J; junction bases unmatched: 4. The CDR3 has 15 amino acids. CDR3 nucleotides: TGCGCCAGCAGCTTGCACGGGACAGGGGGGTACGAGCAGTACTTC. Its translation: CASSLHGTGGYEQYF.

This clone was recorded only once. This chain's CDR3 is CASSPGQATNEKLFF. The CDR3 DNA sequence: TGTGCCAGCAGCCCAGGACAGGCAACTAATGAAAAACTGTTTTTT. This chain uses TRBV7-2 with TRBJ1-4; TRBD1 aligns across 7 bases. V was clipped by 5 bases and J by 0 bases; unmatched bases: 3. There are 15 residues in the CDR3. The germline V gene has CDR1 SGHTA and CDR2 FQGNSA.

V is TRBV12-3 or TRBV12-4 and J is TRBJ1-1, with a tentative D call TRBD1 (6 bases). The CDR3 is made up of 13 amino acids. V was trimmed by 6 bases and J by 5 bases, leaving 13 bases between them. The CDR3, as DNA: TGTGCCAGCAGCCTTAACAGGGAAACTGAAGCTTTCTTT. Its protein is CASSLNRETEAFF.

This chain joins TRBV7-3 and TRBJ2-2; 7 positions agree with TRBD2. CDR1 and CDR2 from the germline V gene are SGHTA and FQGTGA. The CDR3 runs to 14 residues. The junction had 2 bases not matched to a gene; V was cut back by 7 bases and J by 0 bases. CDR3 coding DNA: TGTGCCAGCACAGCGGGAACGAACACCGGGGAGCTGTTTTTT. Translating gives CASTAGTNTGELFF.

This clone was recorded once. The CDR3 spells CASSEVGDTQYF. DNA for the CDR3: TGCGCCAGCAGTGAAGTCGGGGATACGCAGTATTTT. V usage is TRBV10-2 and J usage is TRBJ2-3; D gene ambiguous. V was pared by 3 bases and J by 6 bases, with 7 bases between. From germline, CDR1 is WSHSY and CDR2 SAAADI. This CDR3 is 12 amino acids long.

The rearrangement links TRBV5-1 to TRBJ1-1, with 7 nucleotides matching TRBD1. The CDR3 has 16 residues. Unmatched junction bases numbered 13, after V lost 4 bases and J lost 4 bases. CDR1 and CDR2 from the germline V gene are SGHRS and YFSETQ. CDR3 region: CASSLRQGSESTEAFF. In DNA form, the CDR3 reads TGCGCCAGCAGCCTTCGACAGGGCAGTGAGAGCACTGAAGCTTTCTTT. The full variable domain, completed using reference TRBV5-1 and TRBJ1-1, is KAGVTQTPRYLIKTRGQQVTLSCSPISGHRSVSWYQQTPGQGLQFLFEYFSETQRNKGNFPGRFSGRQFSNSRSEMNVSTLELGDSALYLCASSLRQGSESTEAFFGQGTRLTVV.

Written as DNA, the CDR3 is TGTGCCACCAGCAGAGATGGACAGGCGAACACTGAAGCTTTCTTT. Amino acids: CATSRDGQANTEAFF. The chain combines TRBV15 with TRBJ1-1; 7 nucleotides line up with TRBD1. Germline-derived CDR1 and CDR2 are LNHNV and YYDKDF (reference sequence). There are 15 residues in the CDR3. With V trimmed by 0 bases and J by 1 base, 2 bases remained unmatched.

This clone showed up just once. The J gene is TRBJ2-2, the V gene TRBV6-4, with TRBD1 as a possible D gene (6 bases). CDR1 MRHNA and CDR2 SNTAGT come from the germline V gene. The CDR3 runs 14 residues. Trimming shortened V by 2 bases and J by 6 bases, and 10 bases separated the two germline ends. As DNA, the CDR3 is TGTGCCAGCAGTGACACCCACAGGGCCGGGGAGCTGTTTTTT. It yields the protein CASSDTHRAGELFF.

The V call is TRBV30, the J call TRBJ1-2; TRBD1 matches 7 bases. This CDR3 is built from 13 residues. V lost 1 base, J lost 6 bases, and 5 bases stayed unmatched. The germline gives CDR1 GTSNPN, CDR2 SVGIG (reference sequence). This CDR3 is CAWSGDTGDGYTF. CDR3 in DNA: TGTGCCTGGAGTGGGGACACAGGGGATGGCTACACCTTC.

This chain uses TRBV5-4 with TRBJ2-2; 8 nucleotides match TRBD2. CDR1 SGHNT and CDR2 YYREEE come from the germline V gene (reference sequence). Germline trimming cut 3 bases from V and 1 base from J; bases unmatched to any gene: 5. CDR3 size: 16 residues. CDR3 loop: CASSSQTSVNTGELFF. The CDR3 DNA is TGTGCCAGCAGCTCCCAGACTAGCGTGAACACCGGGGAGCTGTTTTTT.

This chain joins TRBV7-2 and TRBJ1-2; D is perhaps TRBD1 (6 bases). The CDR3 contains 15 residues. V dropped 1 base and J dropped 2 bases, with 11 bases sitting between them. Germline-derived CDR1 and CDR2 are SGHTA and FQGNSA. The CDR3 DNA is TGTGCCAGCAGCTTAGACAGGGCATTCAACTATGGCTACACCTTC. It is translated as CASSLDRAFNYGYTF.

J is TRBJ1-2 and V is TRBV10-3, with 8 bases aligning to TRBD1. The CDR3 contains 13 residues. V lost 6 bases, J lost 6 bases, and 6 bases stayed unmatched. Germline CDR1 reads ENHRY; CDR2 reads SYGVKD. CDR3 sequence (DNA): TGTGCCATCAGGGGTGCAGGGGGCGATGGCTACACCTTC. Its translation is CAIRGAGGDGYTF.

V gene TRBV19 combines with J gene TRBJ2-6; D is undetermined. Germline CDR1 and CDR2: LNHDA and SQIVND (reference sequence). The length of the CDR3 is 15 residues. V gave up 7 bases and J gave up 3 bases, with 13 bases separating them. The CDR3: CASTRQAFGANVLTF. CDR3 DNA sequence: TGTGCCAGTACTCGGCAGGCTTTTGGGGCCAACGTCCTGACTTTC. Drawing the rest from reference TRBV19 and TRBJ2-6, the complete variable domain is DGGITQSPKYLFRKEGQNVTLSCEQNLNHDAMYWYRQDPGQGLRLIYYSQIVNDFQKGDIAEGYSVSREKKESFPLTVTSAQKNPTAFYLCASTRQAFGANVLTFGAGSRLTVL.

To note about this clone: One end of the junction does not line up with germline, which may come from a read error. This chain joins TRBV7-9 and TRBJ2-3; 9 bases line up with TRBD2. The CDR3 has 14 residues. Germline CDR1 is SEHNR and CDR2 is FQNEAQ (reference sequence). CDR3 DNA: TGTGCCAGCAGCCTAGCGGGGCACGGAGATACGCAGTATTTT. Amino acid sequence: CASSLAGHGDTQYF.

The CDR3 region is CASSPRVTGAFF. The DNA of the CDR3 is TGTGCCAGCAGCCCCCGAGTAACGGGGGCTTTCTTT. V and J are TRBV28 and TRBJ1-1; D remains unclear. CDR1 and CDR2 from the germline V gene are MDHEN and SYDVKM. CDR3 length: 12 amino acids. V lost 6 bases to trimming and J lost 11 bases, with 16 bases between them. Filled out from reference TRBV28 and TRBJ1-1, the complete variable domain reads DVKVTQSSRYLVKRTGEKVFLECVQDMDHENMFWYRQDPGLGLRLIYFSYDVKMKEKGDIPEGYSVSREKKERFSLILESASTNQTSMYLCASSPRVTGAFFGQGTRLTVV.

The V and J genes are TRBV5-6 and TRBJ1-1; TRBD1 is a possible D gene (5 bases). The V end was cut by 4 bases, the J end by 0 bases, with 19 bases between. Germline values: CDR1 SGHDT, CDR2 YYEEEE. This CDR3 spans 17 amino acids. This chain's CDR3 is CASSLMTVPFMNTEAFF. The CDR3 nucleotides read TGTGCCAGCAGCCTGATGACAGTCCCGTTCATGAACACTGAAGCTTTCTTT.

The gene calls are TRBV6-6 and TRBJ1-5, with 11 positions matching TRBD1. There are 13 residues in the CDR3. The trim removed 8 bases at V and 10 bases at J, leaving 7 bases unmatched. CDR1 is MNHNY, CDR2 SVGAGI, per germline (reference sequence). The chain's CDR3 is CASLGQGARPQHF. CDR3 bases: TGTGCCAGCCTCGGACAGGGGGCACGACCCCAGCATTTT.

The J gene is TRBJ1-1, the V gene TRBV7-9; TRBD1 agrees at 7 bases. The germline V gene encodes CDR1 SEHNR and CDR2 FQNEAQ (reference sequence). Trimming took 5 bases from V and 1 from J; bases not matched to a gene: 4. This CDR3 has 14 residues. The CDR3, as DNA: TGTGCCAGCAGCACCGGGACAGAGAACACTGAAGCTTTCTTT. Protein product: CASSTGTENTEAFF.

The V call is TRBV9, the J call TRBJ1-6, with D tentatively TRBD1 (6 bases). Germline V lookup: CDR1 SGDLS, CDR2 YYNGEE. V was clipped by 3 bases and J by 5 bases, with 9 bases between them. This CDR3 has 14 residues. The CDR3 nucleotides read TGTGCCAGCAGCGGAACAGGGAATAATTCACCCCTCCACTTT. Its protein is CASSGTGNNSPLHF.

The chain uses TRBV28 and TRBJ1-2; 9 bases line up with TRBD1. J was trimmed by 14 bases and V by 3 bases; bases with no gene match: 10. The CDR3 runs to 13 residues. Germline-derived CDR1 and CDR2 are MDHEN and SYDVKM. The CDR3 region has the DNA TGTGCCAGCAGTTTGAAACAGGGGGCGCGAGGAACCTTC. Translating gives CASSLKQGARGTF.

Written as DNA, the CDR3 is TGTGCCAGTAGTGTTAGCGGGGTTCTCAATGAGCAGTTCTTC. Translation: CASSVSGVLNEQFF. This sequence joins TRBV19 and TRBJ2-1; TRBD2 matches at 8 bases. Germline V gives CDR1 LNHDA, CDR2 SQIVND (reference sequence). This CDR3 is 14 amino acids long. The trim removed 5 bases at V and 6 bases at J, leaving 6 bases unmatched.

DNA for the CDR3: TGTGCCAGTAGTATAGGTCTGTCCGGGGAGCTGTTTTTT. Its translation is CASSIGLSGELFF. The chain has TRBV19 and TRBJ2-2; no clear D. The CDR3 totals 13 residues. V was shortened by 1 base and J by 6 bases, with 6 bases between the two germline ends. Germline V gene lookup returns CDR1 LNHDA and CDR2 SQIVND (reference sequence). The whole variable domain, remainder taken from reference TRBV19 and TRBJ2-2, is DGGITQSPKYLFRKEGQNVTLSCEQNLNHDAMYWYRQDPGQGLRLIYYSQIVNDFQKGDIAEGYSVSREKKESFPLTVTSAQKNPTAFYLCASSIGLSGELFFGEGSRLTVL.

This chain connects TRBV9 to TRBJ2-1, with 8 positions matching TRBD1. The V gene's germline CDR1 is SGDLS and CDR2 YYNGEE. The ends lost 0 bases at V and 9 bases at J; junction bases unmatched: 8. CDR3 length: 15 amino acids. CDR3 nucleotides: TGTGCCAGCAGCGTAGAAGGACAGGGTTCGGGTGAGCAGTTCTTC. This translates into CASSVEGQGSGEQFF.

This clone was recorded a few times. This CDR3 reads CASSIGTRDFLGYTF. CDR3 sequence (DNA): TGTGCCAGTAGTATCGGGACAAGGGATTTTCTTGGCTACACCTTC. The chain is built from TRBV19 and TRBJ1-2; TRBD1 might be the D (6 bases). This CDR3 region has 15 residues. V was trimmed by 3 bases and J by 7 bases, leaving 18 bases between them. Germline values: CDR1 LNHDA, CDR2 SQIVND (reference sequence).

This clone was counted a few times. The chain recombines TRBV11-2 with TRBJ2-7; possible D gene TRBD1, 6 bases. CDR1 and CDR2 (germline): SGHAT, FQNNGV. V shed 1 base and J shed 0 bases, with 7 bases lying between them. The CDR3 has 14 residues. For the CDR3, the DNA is TGTGCCAGCAGCTTAGGGGGACACTCCTACGAGCAGTACTTC. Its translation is CASSLGGHSYEQYF.